These 14 T cell receptor beta chains originate from one sample sequenced in a study of CD8 T cell repertoires and HIV-1 epitope variants. No antigen has been assigned to these receptors. Generated by immunoSEQ multiplex PCR, the TCRdb table keeps only in-frame clones and is missing some. Here the sample spans roughly 4,700 clones, more than 60% being singletons. The sequenced sample consisted of cultured CD8+ T cells derived from PBMCs. These receptors all come from a male donor with HIV.

The rearrangement joins TRBV28 to TRBJ2-5; D remains unclear. Trimming stripped 5 bases from V and 1 base from J, with 14 bases between. Germline V gives CDR1 MDHEN, CDR2 SYDVKM. The CDR3 runs to 15 residues. CDR3 sequence reads: CASSPLAGFQETQYF. Here the CDR3 DNA reads TGTGCCAGCAGTCCCTTAGCCGGGTTCCAAGAGACCCAGTACTTC. The full variable domain, completed using reference TRBV28 and TRBJ2-5, is DVKVTQSSRYLVKRTGEKVFLECVQDMDHENMFWYRQDPGLGLRLIYFSYDVKMKEKGDIPEGYSVSREKKERFSLILESASTNQTSMYLCASSPLAGFQETQYFGPGTRLLVL.

The gene calls are TRBV6-5 and TRBJ2-3; 9 positions agree with TRBD1. The CDR3 sequence is 15 residues long. Germline V gene sequence: CDR1 MNHEY, CDR2 SVGAGI. The ends lost 10 bases at V and 7 bases at J; junction bases unmatched: 15. The CDR3 coding sequence is TGTGCCACCCAAAACAGGGGGCCGATATACTATACGCAGTATTTT. It codes for CATQNRGPIYYTQYF.

As concerns this clone: The junction departs from the called germline gene at one end, perhaps through a read error. The chain uses TRBV5-1 and TRBJ2-3; 7 bases map to TRBD2. This CDR3 has 16 amino acids. Germline values: CDR1 SGHRS, CDR2 YFSETQ. The CDR3 region is CASGLGEGPGADTQYF. The CDR3 DNA reads as TGCGCCAGCGGCTTAGGGGAGGGCCCTGGGGCAGATACGCAGTATTTT.

This clone was detected only a few times. This chain connects TRBV4-3 to TRBJ2-4; D remains ambiguous. This CDR3 has 13 amino acids. Trimming removed 1 base at V and 8 bases at J, with 9 bases between. In germline, CDR1 is LGHNA, CDR2 YSLEER. Here the CDR3 reads CASSQGVSDIQYF. CDR3 nucleotides: TGCGCCAGCAGCCAAGGGGTGTCGGACATTCAGTACTTC.

The chain uses TRBV7-9 and TRBJ2-1; TRBD2 agrees at 8 bases. The CDR3 contains 16 residues. Germline CDR1 and CDR2: SEHNR and FQNEAQ (reference sequence). The V gene end was trimmed by 5 bases and the J gene end by 3 bases; junction bases not matched to a gene: 9. CDR3 sequence reads: CASSPLRREGYNEQFF. For the CDR3, the DNA is TGTGCCAGCAGCCCTCTGCGTCGGGAGGGCTACAATGAGCAGTTCTTC.

This clone occurred a few times. The rearrangement uses TRBV19 and TRBJ2-7; 7 bases line up with TRBD1. CDR1 and CDR2 (germline): LNHDA, SQIVND (reference sequence). V gave up 7 bases and J gave up 1 base; unmatched junction bases: 10. This CDR3 comprises 15 residues. The DNA for the CDR3 is TGTGCCAGTACCCCGACAGGGTTCGATTCCTACGAGCAGTACTTC. Amino acids: CASTPTGFDSYEQYF. The full variable domain, its missing parts supplied by reference TRBV19 and TRBJ2-7, is DGGITQSPKYLFRKEGQNVTLSCEQNLNHDAMYWYRQDPGQGLRLIYYSQIVNDFQKGDIAEGYSVSREKKESFPLTVTSAQKNPTAFYLCASTPTGFDSYEQYFGPGTRLTVT.

This clone was counted only a few times. The rearrangement links TRBV13 to TRBJ1-3; D might be TRBD1 (5 bases). This CDR3 comprises 15 residues. V gave up 1 base and J gave up 2 bases, with 9 bases separating them. The germline V gene encodes CDR1 PRHDT and CDR2 FYEKMQ (reference sequence). The CDR3 DNA follows: TGTGCCAGCAGCTTAGCAGGGAAGGCTGGAAACACCATATATTTT. Protein: CASSLAGKAGNTIYF.

CDR3 amino acids: CASSIDLYSNQPQHF. The CDR3 DNA is TGTGCCAGTAGTATAGACCTATATAGCAATCAGCCCCAGCATTTT. The rearrangement uses TRBV19 and TRBJ1-5; D call uncertain. The CDR3 loop spans 15 amino acids. Germline V gives CDR1 LNHDA, CDR2 SQIVND (reference sequence). V gave up 0 bases and J gave up 0 bases, with 6 bases separating them.

This chain uses TRBV7-3 with TRBJ1-2, with a weak D call TRBD1 (5 bases). Germline V gene data show CDR1 as SGHTA and CDR2 as FQGTGA. The length of the CDR3 is 9 residues. V lost 10 bases to trimming and J lost 8 bases, with 8 bases between them. In DNA form, the CDR3 reads TGTGCCATATCAGGGGGCTACACCTTC. Its translation is CAISGGYTF.

This chain connects TRBV28 to TRBJ2-5; possibly TRBD1 or TRBD2 for D (5 bases each). The CDR3 runs 13 residues. Germline assignment: CDR1 MDHEN and CDR2 SYDVKM. The ends were cut back, 5 bases at V and 4 bases at J, with 11 bases in the middle. The CDR3, as DNA: TGTGCCAGCAGTGGTGGGACCACAGAGACCCAGTACTTC. Its translation: CASSGGTTETQYF.

This clone was observed a handful of times. This chain uses TRBV6-1 with TRBJ2-3; TRBD2 matches at 7 bases. The CDR3 is 15 amino acids. Germline V CDR1 and CDR2: MNHNS, SASEGT. With V trimmed by 8 bases and J by 2 bases, 10 bases remained unmatched. CDR3 nucleotides: TGTGCCAGCCCGAGCGGGGAGGCCTACACAGATACGCAGTATTTT. It is translated as CASPSGEAYTDTQYF.

The chain uses TRBV7-9 and TRBJ2-7, with D tentatively TRBD2 (5 bases). Trimming removed 1 base at V and 6 bases at J, with 13 bases between. Germline CDR1 SEHNR, CDR2 FQNEAQ (reference sequence). This CDR3 is built from 14 residues. CDR3 DNA sequence: TGTGCCAGCAGCTTAGTTTCCGGGGAAAGCGAGCAGTACTTC. The encoded protein is CASSLVSGESEQYF. The full variable domain, completed using reference TRBV7-9 and TRBJ2-7, is DTGVSQNPRHKITKRGQNVTFRCDPISEHNRLYWYRQTLGQGPEFLTYFQNEAQLEKSRLLSDRFSAERPKGSFSTLEIQRTEQGDSAMYLCASSLVSGESEQYFGPGTRLTVT.

This clone was observed a handful of times. The chain couples TRBV2 to TRBJ2-1; D is possibly TRBD1 or TRBD2 (6 bases each). The CDR3 totals 16 residues. Germline V gives CDR1 SNHLY, CDR2 FYNNEI. V gave up 5 bases and J gave up 9 bases, with 23 bases separating them. Here the CDR3 DNA reads TGTGCCAGCAGTTCTCCGGGACTTCAACAAGGGGGTGAGCAGTTCTTC. Amino acids: CASSSPGLQQGGEQFF.

J is TRBJ2-1 and V is TRBV19; 8 nucleotides agree with TRBD2. Germline trimming cut 0 bases from V and 0 bases from J; bases unmatched to any gene: 1. The CDR3 spans 16 residues. The germline V gene encodes CDR1 LNHDA and CDR2 SQIVND (reference sequence). CDR3 sequence (DNA): TGTGCCAGTAGTATAGACAGCGGGAGCTCCTACAATGAGCAGTTCTTC. Amino acids: CASSIDSGSSYNEQFF.